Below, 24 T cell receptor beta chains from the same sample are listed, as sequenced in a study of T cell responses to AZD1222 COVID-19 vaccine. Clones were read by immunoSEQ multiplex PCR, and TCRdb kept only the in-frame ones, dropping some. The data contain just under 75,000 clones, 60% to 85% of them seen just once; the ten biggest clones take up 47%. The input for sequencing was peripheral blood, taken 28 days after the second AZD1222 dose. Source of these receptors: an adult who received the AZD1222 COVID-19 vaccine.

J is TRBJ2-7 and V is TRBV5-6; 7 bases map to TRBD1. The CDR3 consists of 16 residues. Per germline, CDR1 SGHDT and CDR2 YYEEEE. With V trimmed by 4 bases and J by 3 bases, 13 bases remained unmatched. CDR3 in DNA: TGTGCCAGCAGCCTGTGGACAGGAGGATCAATCTACGAGCAGTACTTC. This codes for CASSLWTGGSIYEQYF.

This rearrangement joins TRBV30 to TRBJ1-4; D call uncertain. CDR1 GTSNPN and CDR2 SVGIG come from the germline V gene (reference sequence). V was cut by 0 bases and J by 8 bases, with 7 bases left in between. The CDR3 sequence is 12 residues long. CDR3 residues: CAWSVPEEKLFF. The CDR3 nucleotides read TGTGCCTGGAGTGTGCCGGAAGAAAAACTGTTTTTT. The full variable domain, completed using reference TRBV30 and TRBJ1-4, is SQTIHQWPATLVQPVGSPLSLECTVEGTSNPNLYWYRQAAGRGLQLLFYSVGIGQISSEVPQNLSASRPQDRQFILSSKKLLLSDSGFYLCAWSVPEEKLFFGSGTQLSVL.

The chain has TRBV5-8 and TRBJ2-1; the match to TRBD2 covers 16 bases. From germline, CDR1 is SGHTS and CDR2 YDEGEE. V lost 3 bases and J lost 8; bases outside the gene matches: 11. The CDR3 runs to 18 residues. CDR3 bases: TGTGCCAGCAGCTCACCGGGACTAGCGGGAGGGCCTAGGGATGAGCAGTTCTTC. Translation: CASSSPGLAGGPRDEQFF.

The CDR3 region is CASSTDPSAGYSNQPQHF. As DNA, the CDR3 is TGTGCCAGCAGCACGGACCCCTCAGCGGGCTATAGCAATCAGCCCCAGCATTTT. The genes are TRBV4-2 and TRBJ1-5; D remains unclear. Per the germline V gene, CDR1 is LGHNA and CDR2 is YNFKEQ. The CDR3 runs to 18 residues. Trimming left V 5 bases short and J 0 bases short, with 20 bases between.

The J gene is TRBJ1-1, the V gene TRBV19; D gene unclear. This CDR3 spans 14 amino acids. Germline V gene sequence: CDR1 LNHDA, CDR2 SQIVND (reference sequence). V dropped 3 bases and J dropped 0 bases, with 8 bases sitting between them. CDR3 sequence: CASSIGQVNTEAFF. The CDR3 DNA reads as TGTGCCAGTAGTATCGGGCAGGTGAACACTGAAGCTTTCTTT.

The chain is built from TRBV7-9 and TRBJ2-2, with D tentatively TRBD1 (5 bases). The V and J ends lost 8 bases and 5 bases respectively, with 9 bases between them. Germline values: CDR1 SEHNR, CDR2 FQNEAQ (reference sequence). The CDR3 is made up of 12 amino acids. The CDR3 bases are TGTGCCAGCTGGGGCCAGACCGGGGAGCTGTTTTTT. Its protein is CASWGQTGELFF.

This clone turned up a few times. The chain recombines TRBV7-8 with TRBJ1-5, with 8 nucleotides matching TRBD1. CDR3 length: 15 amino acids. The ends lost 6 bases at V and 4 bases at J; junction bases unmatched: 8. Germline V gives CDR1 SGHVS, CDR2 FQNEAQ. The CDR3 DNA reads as TGTGCCAGCAGTTCTGGACAGGGCCCTAATCAGCCCCAGCATTTT. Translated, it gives CASSSGQGPNQPQHF.

This CDR3 reads CASSLLGGTDTQYF. The CDR3 nucleotides are TGTGCCAGCAGCTTATTAGGAGGGACCGATACGCAGTATTTT. The chain carries TRBV11-1 and TRBJ2-3, with TRBD2 as a possible D gene (6 bases). Trimming stripped 2 bases from V and 6 bases from J, with 12 bases between. Germline V CDR1 and CDR2: SGHAT, FQDESV (reference sequence). The CDR3 runs to 14 residues.

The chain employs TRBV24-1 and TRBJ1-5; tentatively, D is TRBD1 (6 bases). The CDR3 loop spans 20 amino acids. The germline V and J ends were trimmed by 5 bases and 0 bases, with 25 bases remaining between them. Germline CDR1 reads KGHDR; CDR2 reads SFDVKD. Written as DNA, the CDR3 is TGTGCCACCAGTGCCCCCATCCGACAGGTCAAATTCTCTAGCAATCAGCCCCAGCATTTT. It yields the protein CATSAPIRQVKFSSNQPQHF.

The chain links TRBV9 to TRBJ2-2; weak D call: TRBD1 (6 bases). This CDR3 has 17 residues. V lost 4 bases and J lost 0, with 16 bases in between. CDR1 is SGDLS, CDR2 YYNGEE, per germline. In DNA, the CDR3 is TGTGCCAGCAGCTTCAATCCACAGGGCTCGAACACCGGGGAGCTGTTTTTT. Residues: CASSFNPQGSNTGELFF. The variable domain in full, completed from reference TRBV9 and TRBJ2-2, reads DSGVTQTPKHLITATGQRVTLRCSPRSGDLSVYWYQQSLDQGLQFLIQYYNGEERAKGNILERFSAQQFPDLHSELNLSSLELGDSALYFCASSFNPQGSNTGELFFGEGSRLTVL.

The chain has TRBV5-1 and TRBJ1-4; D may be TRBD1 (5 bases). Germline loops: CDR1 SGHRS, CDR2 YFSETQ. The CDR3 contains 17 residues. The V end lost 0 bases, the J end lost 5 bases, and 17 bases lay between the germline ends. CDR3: CASSLGAGWIPNEKLFF. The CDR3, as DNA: TGCGCCAGCAGCTTGGGGGCAGGGTGGATTCCGAATGAAAAACTGTTTTTT. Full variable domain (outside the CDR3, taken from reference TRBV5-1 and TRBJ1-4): KAGVTQTPRYLIKTRGQQVTLSCSPISGHRSVSWYQQTPGQGLQFLFEYFSETQRNKGNFPGRFSGRQFSNSRSEMNVSTLELGDSALYLCASSLGAGWIPNEKLFFGSGTQLSVL.

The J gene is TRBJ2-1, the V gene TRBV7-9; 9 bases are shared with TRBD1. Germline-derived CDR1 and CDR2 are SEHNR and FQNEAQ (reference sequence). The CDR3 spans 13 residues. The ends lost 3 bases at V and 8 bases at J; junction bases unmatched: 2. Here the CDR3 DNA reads TGTGCCAGCAGCTTGGACAGGGGCTATGAGCAGTTCTTC. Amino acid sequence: CASSLDRGYEQFF.

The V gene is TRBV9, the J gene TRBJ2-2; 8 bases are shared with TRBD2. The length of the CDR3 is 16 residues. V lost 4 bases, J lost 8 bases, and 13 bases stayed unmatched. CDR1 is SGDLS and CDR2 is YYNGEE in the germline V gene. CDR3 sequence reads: CASSRRGAGARGELFF. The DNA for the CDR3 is TGTGCCAGCAGCCGCCGGGGAGCGGGGGCGAGGGGGGAGCTGTTTTTT.

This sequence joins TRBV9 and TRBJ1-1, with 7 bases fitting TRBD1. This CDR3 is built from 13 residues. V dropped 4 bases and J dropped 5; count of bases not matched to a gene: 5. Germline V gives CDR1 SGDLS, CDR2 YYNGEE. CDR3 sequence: CASSLEGATEAFF. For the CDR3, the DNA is TGTGCCAGCAGCCTGGAGGGGGCGACTGAAGCTTTCTTT.

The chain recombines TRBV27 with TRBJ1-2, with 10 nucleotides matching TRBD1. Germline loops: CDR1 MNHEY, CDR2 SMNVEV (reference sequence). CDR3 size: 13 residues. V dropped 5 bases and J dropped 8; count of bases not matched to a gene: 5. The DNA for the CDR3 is TGTGCCAGCAGTCCCTGGACAGGGGGGGGCTACACCTTC. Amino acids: CASSPWTGGGYTF.

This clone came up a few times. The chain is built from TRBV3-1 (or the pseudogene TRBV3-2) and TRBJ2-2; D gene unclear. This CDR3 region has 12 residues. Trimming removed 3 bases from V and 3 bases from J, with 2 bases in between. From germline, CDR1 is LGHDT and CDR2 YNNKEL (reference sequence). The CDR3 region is CASSQDTGELFF. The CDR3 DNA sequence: TGTGCCAGCAGCCAGGACACCGGGGAGCTGTTTTTT.

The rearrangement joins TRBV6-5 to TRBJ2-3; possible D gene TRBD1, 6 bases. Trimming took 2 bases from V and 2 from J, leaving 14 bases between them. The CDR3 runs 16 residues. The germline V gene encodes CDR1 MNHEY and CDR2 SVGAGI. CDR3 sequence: CASSYETGINTDTQYF. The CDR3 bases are TGTGCCAGCAGTTACGAGACAGGAATAAACACAGATACGCAGTATTTT.

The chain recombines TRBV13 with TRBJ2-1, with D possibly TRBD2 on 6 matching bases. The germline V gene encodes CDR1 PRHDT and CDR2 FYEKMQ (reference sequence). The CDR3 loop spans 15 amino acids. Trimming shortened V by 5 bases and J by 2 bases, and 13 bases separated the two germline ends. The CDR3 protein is CASSTLADTYNEQFF. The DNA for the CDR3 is TGTGCCAGCAGCACCTTAGCGGACACCTACAATGAGCAGTTCTTC.

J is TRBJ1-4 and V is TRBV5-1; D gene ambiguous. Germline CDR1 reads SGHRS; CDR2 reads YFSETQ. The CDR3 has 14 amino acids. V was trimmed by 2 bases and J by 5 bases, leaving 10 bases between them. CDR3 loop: CASSFVAGNEKLFF. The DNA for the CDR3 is TGCGCCAGCAGCTTCGTTGCCGGGAATGAAAAACTGTTTTTT. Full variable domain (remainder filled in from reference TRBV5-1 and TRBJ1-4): KAGVTQTPRYLIKTRGQQVTLSCSPISGHRSVSWYQQTPGQGLQFLFEYFSETQRNKGNFPGRFSGRQFSNSRSEMNVSTLELGDSALYLCASSFVAGNEKLFFGSGTQLSVL.

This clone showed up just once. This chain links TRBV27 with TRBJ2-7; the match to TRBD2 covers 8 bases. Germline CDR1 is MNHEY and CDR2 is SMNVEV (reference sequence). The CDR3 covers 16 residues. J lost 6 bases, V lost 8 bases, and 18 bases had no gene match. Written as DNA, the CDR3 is TGTGCCAGCCACCCCGGTAGAGGTAGCGGGGCTGGCGAGCAGTACTTC. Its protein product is CASHPGRGSGAGEQYF.

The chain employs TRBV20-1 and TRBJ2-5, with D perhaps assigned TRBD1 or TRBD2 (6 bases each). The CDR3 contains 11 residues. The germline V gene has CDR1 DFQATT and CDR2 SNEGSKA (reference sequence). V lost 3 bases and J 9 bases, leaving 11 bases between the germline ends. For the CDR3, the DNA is TGCAGTGCTAGTAGGGGGGCGGCCCAGTACTTC. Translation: CSASRGAAQYF.

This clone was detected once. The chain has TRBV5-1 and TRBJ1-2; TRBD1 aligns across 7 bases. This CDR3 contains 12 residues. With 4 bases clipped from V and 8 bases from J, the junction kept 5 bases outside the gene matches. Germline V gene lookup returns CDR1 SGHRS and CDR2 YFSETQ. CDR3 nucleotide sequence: TGCGCCAGCAGCAACCGACAGGGCGGCTACACCTTC. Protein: CASSNRQGGYTF.

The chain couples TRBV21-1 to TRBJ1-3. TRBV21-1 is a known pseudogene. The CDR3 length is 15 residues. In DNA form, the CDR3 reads TGTGCCAGCAGCCGACGAAGACTCTGGAGGGACACCATATATTTT. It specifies CASSRRRLWRDTIYF.

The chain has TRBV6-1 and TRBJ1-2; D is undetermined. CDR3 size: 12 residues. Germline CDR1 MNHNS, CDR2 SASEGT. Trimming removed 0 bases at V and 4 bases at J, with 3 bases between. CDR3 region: CASSEAPYGYTF. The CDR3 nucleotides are TGTGCCAGCAGTGAAGCACCCTATGGCTACACCTTC.